Only a few counts were recorded for the clone carrying this TCR beta chain. The antigen is not known. This sample was included in a study of OX40 agonist ivuxolimab in advanced cancers. Study-wide background: Dose-escalation cases comprised hepatocellular carcinoma, melanoma, renal cell or head and neck cancer. Aged about 20 to 80 with a mean of about 63 years, they were around 83% male. Regarding the study as a whole: The study did not work out the antigen specificity of the expanded peripheral T cells. On average, CD8+ T cells had more expanded clones than CD4+.

This CDR3 spans 11 amino acids. The V gene lost 5 bases and the J gene lost 4 bases, with 6 bases spanning the gap. The germline V gene has CDR1 MDHEN and CDR2 SYDVKM. Measured with immunoSEQ multiplex PCR; TCRdb has only the in-frame clones, and not every one. The profile shows approximately 26,000 clones, roughly 85% of them singletons. This specimen consisted of CD4+ or CD8+ T cells sorted from blood, obtained in a trial of the OX40 agonist ivuxolimab. The receptor comes from an adult with an advanced solid tumor such as melanoma, head and neck, liver or kidney cancer. The V gene is TRBV28, the J gene TRBJ2-7; D unresolved. This CDR3 reads CASSAWYEQYF. The CDR3 nucleotides are TGTGCCAGCAGTGCCTGGTACGAGCAGTACTTC. Full variable domain (remainder filled in from reference TRBV28 and TRBJ2-7): DVKVTQSSRYLVKRTGEKVFLECVQDMDHENMFWYRQDPGLGLRLIYFSYDVKMKEKGDIPEGYSVSREKKERFSLILESASTNQTSMYLCASSAWYEQYFGPGTRLTVT.